This T cell receptor (beta chain) appears in the sequencing data of a study of T-cell memory formation after mild COVID-19. Study findings and constraints: Cross-reactive memory appears to have joined, as suggested by some responding clones showing up in pre-infection memory.

This clonotype was found many times. The antigen remains unidentified. CDR3 length: 12 amino acids. Germline V CDR1 and CDR2: SGHAT, FQNNGV. The V end was cut by 1 base, the J end by 4 bases, with 3 bases between. TCRdb reprocessed the 5' RACE reads with MiXCR, giving one entry per CDR3 protein. The sample holds roughly 68,000 distinct CDR3 sequences; over 15% are singletons and the top ten take about 31%. V and J are TRBV11-2 and TRBJ2-3, with unresolved D. This clonotype was obtained from an adult woman who had mild COVID-19 (a few samples of this study predate the infection). Cell type and time point are not known. The sequencing sample was made of PBMCs or a T cell subset sorted from them (not recorded which). Here the CDR3 DNA reads TGTGCCAGCAGCTTAGGATCAGATACGCAGTATTTT. Translating gives CASSLGSDTQYF.